This TCR beta chain was recorded in a study of T cells after yellow fever vaccination. This clonotype came up a few times. TCRdb reanalysed the 5' RACE reads using MiXCR and keeps one entry per CDR3 protein. The data hold some 390,000 distinct CDR3 sequences, with around a sixth observed a single time. The CDR3 spans 14 residues. The germline gives CDR1 SGDLS, CDR2 YYNGEE. V was pared by 1 base and J by 6 bases, with 10 bases between. V is TRBV9 and J is TRBJ2-2; D not resolved. This clonotype originated in a young man who received the YFV17D yellow fever vaccine. The sample in question was PBMCs, obtained before the yellow fever booster vaccination. CDR3 sequence: CASSVMPVAGELFF. The CDR3, as DNA: TGTGCCAGCAGCGTAATGCCGGTAGCCGGGGAGCTGTTTTTT.